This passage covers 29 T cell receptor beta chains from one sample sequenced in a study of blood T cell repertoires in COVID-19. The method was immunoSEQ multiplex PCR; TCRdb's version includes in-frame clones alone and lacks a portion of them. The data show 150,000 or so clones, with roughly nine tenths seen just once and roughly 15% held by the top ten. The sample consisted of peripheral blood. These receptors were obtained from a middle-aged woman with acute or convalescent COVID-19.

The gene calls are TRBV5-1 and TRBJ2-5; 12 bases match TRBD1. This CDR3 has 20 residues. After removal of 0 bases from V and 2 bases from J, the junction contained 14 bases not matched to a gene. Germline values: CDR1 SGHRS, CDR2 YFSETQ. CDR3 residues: CASSLVGQGAPTDRQETQYF. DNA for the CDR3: TGCGCCAGCAGCTTGGTGGGACAGGGGGCGCCTACCGACAGGCAAGAGACCCAGTACTTC.

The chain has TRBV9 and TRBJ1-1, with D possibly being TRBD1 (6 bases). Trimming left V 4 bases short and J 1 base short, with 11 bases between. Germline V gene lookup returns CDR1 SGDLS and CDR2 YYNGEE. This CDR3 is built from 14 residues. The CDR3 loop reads CASSPTTGNTEAFF. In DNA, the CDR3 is TGTGCCAGCAGCCCCACGACAGGGAACACTGAAGCTTTCTTT.

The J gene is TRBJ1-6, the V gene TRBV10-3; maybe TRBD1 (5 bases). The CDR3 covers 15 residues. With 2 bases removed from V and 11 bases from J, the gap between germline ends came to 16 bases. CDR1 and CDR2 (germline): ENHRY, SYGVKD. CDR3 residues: CAISEETVQGAPLHF. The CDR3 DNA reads TGTGCCATCAGTGAGGAGACGGTCCAGGGCGCACCCCTCCACTTT.

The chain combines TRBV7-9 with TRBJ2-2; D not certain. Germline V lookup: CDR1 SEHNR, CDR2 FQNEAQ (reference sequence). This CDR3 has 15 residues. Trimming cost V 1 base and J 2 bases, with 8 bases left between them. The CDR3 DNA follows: TGTGCCAGCAGCTTAGGGGCAGTTAACACCGGGGAGCTGTTTTTT. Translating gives CASSLGAVNTGELFF.

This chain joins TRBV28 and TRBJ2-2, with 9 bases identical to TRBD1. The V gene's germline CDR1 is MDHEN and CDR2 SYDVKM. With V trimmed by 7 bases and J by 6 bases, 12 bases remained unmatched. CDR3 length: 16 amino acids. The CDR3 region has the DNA TGTGCCAGCATCAACCCGGGACAGGGCTACGCCGGGGAGCTGTTTTTT. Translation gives CASINPGQGYAGELFF.

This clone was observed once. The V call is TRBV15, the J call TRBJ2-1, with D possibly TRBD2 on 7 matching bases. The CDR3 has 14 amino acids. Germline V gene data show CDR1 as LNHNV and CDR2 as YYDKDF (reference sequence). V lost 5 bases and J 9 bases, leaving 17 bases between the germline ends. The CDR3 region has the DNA TGTGCCACCAGCGTCGGGGGGCTTTGGGGTGAGCAGTTCTTC. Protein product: CATSVGGLWGEQFF.

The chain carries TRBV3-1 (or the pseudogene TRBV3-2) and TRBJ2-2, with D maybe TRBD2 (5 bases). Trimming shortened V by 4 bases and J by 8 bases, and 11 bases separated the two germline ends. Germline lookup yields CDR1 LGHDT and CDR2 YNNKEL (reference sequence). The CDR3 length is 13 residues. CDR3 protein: CASSPATRGELFF. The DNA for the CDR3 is TGTGCCAGCAGCCCTGCTACTAGGGGGGAGCTGTTTTTT.

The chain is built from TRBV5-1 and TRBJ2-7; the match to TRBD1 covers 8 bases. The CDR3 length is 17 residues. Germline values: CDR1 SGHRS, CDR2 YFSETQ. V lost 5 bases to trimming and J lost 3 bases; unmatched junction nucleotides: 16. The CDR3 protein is CASRPPGGRSSLYEQYF. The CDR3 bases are TGCGCCAGCAGACCACCAGGGGGCCGATCCAGCCTCTACGAGCAGTACTTC. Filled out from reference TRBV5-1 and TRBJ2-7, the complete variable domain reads KAGVTQTPRYLIKTRGQQVTLSCSPISGHRSVSWYQQTPGQGLQFLFEYFSETQRNKGNFPGRFSGRQFSNSRSEMNVSTLELGDSALYLCASRPPGGRSSLYEQYFGPGTRLTVT.

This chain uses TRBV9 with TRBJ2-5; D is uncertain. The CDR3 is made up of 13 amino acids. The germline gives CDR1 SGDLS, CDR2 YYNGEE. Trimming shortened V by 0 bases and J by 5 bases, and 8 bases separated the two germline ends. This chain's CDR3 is CASSVGEPETQYF. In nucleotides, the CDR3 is TGTGCCAGCAGCGTAGGAGAACCTGAGACCCAGTACTTC.

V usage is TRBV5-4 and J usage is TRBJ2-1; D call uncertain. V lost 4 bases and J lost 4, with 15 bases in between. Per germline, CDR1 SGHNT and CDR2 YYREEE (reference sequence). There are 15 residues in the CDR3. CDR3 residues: CASSAPGAGYNEQFF. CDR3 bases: TGTGCCAGCAGCGCGCCCGGCGCCGGGTACAATGAGCAGTTCTTC.

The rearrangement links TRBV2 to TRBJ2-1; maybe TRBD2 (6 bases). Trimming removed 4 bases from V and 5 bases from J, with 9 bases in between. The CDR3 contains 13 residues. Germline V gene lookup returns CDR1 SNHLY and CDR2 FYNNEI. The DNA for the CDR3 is TGTGCCAGCAGTGGTGGACTAAACAATGAGCAGTTCTTC. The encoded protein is CASSGGLNNEQFF.

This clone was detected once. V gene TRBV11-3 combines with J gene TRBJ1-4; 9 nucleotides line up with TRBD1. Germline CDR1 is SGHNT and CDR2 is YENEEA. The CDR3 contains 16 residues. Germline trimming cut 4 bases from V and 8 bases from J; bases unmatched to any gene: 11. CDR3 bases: TGTGCCAGCAGCTCGACCGGTGGGACAGGGTCGGAAAAACTGTTTTTT. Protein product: CASSSTGGTGSEKLFF.

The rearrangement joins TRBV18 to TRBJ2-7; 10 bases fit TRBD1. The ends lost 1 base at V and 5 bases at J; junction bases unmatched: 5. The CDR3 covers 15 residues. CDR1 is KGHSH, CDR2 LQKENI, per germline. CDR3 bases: TGTGCCAGCTCACCACTGGGACAGGGGAACGACGAGCAGTACTTC. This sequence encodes CASSPLGQGNDEQYF.

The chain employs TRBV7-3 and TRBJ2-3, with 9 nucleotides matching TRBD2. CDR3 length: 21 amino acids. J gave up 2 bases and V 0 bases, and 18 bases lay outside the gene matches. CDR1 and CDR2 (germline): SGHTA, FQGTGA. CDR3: CASSLTRREGVWGPDTDTQYF. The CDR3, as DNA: TGTGCCAGCAGCTTAACGAGGCGGGAGGGAGTTTGGGGTCCTGACACAGATACGCAGTATTTT.

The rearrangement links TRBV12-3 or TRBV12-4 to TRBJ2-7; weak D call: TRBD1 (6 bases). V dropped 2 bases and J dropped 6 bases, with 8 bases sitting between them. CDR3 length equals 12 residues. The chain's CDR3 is CASSLTGSEQYF. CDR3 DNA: TGTGCCAGCAGTTTAACAGGGAGCGAGCAGTACTTC.

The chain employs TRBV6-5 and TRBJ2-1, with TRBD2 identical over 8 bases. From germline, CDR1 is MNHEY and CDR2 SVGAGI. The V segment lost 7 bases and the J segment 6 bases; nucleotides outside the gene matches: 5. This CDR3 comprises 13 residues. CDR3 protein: CASKGLGINEQFF. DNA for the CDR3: TGTGCCAGCAAGGGACTAGGGATCAATGAGCAGTTCTTC.

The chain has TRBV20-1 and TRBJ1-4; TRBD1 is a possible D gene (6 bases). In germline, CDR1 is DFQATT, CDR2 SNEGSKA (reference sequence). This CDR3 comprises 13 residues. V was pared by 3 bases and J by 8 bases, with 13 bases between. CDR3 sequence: CSASDQGWEKLFF. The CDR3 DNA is TGCAGTGCTAGTGATCAGGGGTGGGAAAAACTGTTTTTT.

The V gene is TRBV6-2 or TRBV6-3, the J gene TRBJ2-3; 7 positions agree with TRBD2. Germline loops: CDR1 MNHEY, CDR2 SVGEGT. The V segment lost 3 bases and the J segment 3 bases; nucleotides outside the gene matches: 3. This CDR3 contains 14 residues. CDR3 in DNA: TGTGCCAGCAGTTATACTAGCGAGACAGATACGCAGTATTTT. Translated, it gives CASSYTSETDTQYF.

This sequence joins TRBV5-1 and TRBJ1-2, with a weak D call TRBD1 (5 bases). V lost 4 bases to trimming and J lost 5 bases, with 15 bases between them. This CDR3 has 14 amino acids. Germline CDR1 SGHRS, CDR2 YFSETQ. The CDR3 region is CASSPDTERYGYTF. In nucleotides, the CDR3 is TGCGCCAGCAGCCCGGACACGGAAAGATATGGCTACACCTTC. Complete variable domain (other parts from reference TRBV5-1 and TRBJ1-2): KAGVTQTPRYLIKTRGQQVTLSCSPISGHRSVSWYQQTPGQGLQFLFEYFSETQRNKGNFPGRFSGRQFSNSRSEMNVSTLELGDSALYLCASSPDTERYGYTFGSGTRLTVV.

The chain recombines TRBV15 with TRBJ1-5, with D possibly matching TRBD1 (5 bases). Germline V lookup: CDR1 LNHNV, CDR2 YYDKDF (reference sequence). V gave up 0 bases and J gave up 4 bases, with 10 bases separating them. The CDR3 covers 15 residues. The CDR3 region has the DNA TGTGCCACCAGCAGAGACAGGGAACTTAATCAGCCCCAGCATTTT. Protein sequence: CATSRDRELNQPQHF. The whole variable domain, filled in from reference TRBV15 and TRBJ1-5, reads DAMVIQNPRYQVTQFGKPVTLSCSQTLNHNVMYWYQQKSSQAPKLLFHYYDKDFNNEADTPDNFQSRRPNTSFCFLDIRSPGLGDTAMYLCATSRDRELNQPQHFGDGTRLSIL.

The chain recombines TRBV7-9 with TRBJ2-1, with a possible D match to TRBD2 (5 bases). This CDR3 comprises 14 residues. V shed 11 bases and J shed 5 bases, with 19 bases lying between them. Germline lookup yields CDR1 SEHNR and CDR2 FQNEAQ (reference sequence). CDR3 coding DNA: TGTGCCTCGTCGGAGGAGGACCAAAACAATGAGCAGTTCTTC. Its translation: CASSEEDQNNEQFF.

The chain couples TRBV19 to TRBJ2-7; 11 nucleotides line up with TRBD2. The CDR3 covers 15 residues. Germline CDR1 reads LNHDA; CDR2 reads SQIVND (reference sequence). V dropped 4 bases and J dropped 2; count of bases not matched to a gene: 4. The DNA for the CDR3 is TGTGCCAGTAGTACTCTAGCGGGAGGTACCTACGAGCAGTACTTC. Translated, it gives CASSTLAGGTYEQYF.

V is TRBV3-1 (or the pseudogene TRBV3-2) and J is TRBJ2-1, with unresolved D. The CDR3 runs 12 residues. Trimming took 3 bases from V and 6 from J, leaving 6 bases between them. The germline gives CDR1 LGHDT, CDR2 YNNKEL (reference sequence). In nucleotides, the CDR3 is TGTGCCAGCAGCCAGGCTCTCAATGAGCAGTTCTTC. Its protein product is CASSQALNEQFF.

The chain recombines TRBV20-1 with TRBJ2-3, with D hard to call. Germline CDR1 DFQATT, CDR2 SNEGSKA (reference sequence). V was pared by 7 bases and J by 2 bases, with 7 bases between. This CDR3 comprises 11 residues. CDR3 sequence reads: CSGENTDTQYF. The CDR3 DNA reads TGCAGTGGAGAGAACACAGATACGCAGTATTTT.

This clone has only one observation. CDR3 protein: CASSTLLSRGEDSNQPQHF. CDR3 bases: TGCGCCAGCAGTACCCTCTTGTCTCGGGGGGAGGATAGCAATCAGCCCCAGCATTTT. V and J are TRBV4-1 and TRBJ1-5; possibly TRBD1 for D (5 bases). V shed 6 bases and J shed 0 bases, with 24 bases lying between them. The CDR3 runs 19 residues. Germline-derived CDR1 and CDR2 are MGHRA and YSYEKL.

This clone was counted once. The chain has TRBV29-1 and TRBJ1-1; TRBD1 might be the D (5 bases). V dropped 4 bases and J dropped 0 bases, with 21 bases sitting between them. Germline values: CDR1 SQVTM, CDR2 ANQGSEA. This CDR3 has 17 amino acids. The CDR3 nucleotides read TGCAGCGTTGTGTCTGCAGGGAAGAACCTCATGAACACTGAAGCTTTCTTT. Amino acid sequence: CSVVSAGKNLMNTEAFF.

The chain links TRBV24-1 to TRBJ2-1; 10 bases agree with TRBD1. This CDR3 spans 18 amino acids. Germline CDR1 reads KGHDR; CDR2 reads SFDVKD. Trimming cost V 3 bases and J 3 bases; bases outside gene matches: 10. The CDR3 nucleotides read TGTGCCACCAGTGATCGGGCGCCCGGGACAGGGGTCTACAATGAGCAGTTCTTC. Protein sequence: CATSDRAPGTGVYNEQFF.

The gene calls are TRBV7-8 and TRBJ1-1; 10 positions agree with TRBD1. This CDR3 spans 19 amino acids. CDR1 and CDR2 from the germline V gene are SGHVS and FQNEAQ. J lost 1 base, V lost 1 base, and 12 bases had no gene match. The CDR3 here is CASSLESYRGQGGNTEAFF. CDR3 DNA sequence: TGTGCCAGCAGCTTAGAATCCTACCGCGGACAGGGGGGGAACACTGAAGCTTTCTTT.

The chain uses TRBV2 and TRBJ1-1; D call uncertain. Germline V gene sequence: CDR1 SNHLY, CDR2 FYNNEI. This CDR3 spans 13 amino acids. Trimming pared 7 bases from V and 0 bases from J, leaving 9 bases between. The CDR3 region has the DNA TGTGCCAGCAAGGCAGACATGAACACTGAAGCTTTCTTT. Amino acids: CASKADMNTEAFF.